The following is a TCR beta chain sequence with its context. Its antigen is undetermined. To make TCR beta libraries, researchers used iRepertoire HTBI primers and Arm-PCR of CDR3 regions. Using its own MiXCR run on the multiplex PCR reads, TCRdb lists one record per CDR3 protein. The repertoire holds 540,000 or so distinct CDR3 sequences, with approximately 15% as singletons. V was cut by 2 bases and J by 8 bases, with 12 bases left in between. Germline-derived CDR1 and CDR2 are LGHNT and FRNRAP. The CDR3 covers 13 residues. Described time point: newly diagnosed GD, antithyroid drugs for less than 3 months. Following extraction of RNA from PBMCs, that RNA was used to make the TCR library. The data belong to a study of regulatory T cells in long-lasting Graves disease. Whole-study results and caveats: Newly diagnosed patients had higher TCR diversity than persistent Graves' patients did.

These same records also appear under a second study, on T cells in Graves' hyperthyroidism and ophthalmopathy.

This chain links TRBV12-5 with TRBJ1-2, with a weak D call TRBD1 (5 bases). Sequences were derived from peripheral blood mononuclear cells (PBMCs), sampled at new diagnosis, from a patient treated with antithyroid drugs. This TCR was sampled from a man aged 25-40 years with Graves disease. CDR3 loop: CASGLPTWGGYTF. As DNA, the CDR3 is TGTGCTAGTGGTTTGCCCACCTGGGGGGGCTACACCTTC.